This T cell receptor beta chain came from a study of cytotoxic CD8 clonotypes in ibrutinib-treated CLL. Study context: After median about 71 months, roughly 14 stayed in remission, around twelve progressed; responses roughly 25 partial, 2 complete.

V was clipped by 4 bases and J by 1 base, with 13 bases between them. This CDR3 has 15 residues. Germline CDR1 SGHNT, CDR2 YYREEE (reference sequence). Measured with immunoSEQ multiplex PCR; TCRdb has only the in-frame clones, and not every one. The sample lists about 140,000 clones; 75% to 95% were seen once. V and J are TRBV5-4 and TRBJ2-3, with a possible D match to TRBD2 (6 bases). The sequence came from a human donor with chronic lymphocytic leukemia. The material was PBMCs, obtained after 12 months of ibrutinib treatment. The CDR3 spells CASSPSERGTDTQYF. For the CDR3, the DNA is TGTGCCAGCAGCCCTTCCGAGCGGGGCACAGATACGCAGTATTTT.